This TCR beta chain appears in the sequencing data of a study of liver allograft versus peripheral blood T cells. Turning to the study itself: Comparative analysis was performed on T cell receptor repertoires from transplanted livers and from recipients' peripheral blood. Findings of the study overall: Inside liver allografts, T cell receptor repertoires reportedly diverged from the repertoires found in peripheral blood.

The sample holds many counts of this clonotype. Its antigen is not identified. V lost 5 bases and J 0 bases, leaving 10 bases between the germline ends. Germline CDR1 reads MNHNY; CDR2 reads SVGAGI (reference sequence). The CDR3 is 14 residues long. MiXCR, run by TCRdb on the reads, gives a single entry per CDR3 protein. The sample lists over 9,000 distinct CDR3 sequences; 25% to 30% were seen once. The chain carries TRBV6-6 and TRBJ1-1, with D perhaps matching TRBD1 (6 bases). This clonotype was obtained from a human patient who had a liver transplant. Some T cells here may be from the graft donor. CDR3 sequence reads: CASSPGQMNTEAFF. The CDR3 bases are TGTGCCAGCAGTCCTGGACAGATGAACACTGAAGCTTTCTTT.